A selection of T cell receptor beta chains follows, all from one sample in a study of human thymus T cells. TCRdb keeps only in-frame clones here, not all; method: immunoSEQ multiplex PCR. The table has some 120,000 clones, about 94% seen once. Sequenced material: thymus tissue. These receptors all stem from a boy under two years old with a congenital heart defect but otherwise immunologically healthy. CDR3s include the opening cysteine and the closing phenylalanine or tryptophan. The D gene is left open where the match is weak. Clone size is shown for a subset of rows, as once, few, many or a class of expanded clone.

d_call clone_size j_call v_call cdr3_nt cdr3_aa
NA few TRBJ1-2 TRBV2 TGTGCCAGCAGTGAACATTGGGGGACACCGAGGACTGAGGGCTACACCTTC CASSEHWGTPRTEGYTF
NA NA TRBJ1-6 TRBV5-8 TGTGCCACAAAAGCGGGGCGTCAACTCGTCGTGGATTCACCCCTCCACTTT CATKAGRQLVVDSPLHF
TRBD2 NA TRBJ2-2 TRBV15 TGTGCCACCAGCGGGAGACTAGCCACGAACACCGGGGAGCTGTTTTTT CATSGRLATNTGELFF
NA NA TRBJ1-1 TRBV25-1 TGTGCCAGCAGTGAGTTGGGGGGTGGAGCTTTCTTT CASSELGGGAFF
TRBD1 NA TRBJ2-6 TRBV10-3 TGTGCCAGCCGGGACAGGGGATCCGGGGCCAACGTCCTGACTTTC CASRDRGSGANVLTF
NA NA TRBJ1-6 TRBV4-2 TGTGCCAGCAGCCAATACATATCGGGAACAGTCGCTCGGAGCTCCTATAATTCACCCCTCCACTTT CASSQYISGTVARSSYNSPLHF
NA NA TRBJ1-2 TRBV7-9 TGTGCCAGCATCCCGGGAGTAGACTATGGCTACACCTTC CASIPGVDYGYTF
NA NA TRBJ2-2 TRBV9 TGTGCCAGCAGCCCCCCCCGGGCCGGGGAGCTGTTTTTT CASSPPRAGELFF
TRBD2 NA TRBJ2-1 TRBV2 TGTGCCAGCAGGGACAGCGGGGGGGCCTGCAATGAGCAGTTCTTC CASRDSGGACNEQFF
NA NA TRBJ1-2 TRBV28 TGTGCCAGCAGTTTCATCGGTTATGGCTACACCTTC CASSFIGYGYTF
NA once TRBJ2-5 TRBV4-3 TGCGCCAGCAGCCAAGATTGGGGCTGGCAAGAGACCCAGTACTTC CASSQDWGWQETQYF
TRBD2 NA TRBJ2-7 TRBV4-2 TGTGCCAGCAGCAAACATCCGGGACTACCGTACGAGCAGTACTTC CASSKHPGLPYEQYF
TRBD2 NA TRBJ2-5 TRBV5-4 TGTGCCAGCAGCCCTCGGGACCCAGGGAGGGTCGAGACCCAGTACTTC CASSPRDPGRVETQYF
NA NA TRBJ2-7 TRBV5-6 TGTGCCAGCAGCTTGAGTCAGTATTACGAGCAGTACTTC CASSLSQYYEQYF
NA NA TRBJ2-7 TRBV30 TGTGCCTGGATCCGGGGGGCCGAGCAGTACTTC CAWIRGAEQYF
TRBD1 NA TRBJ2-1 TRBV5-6 TGTGCCAGCAGCCTGACCGGGACAGGTCAGTTCTTC CASSLTGTGQFF
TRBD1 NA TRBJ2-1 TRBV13 TGTGCCAGCACCCCGGACAGGGAGAGCTCCTACAATGAGCAGTTCTTC CASTPDRESSYNEQFF
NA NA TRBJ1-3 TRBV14 TGTGCCAGCAGCCAAGATGGGGGAAACCCATCTGGAAACACCATATATTTT CASSQDGGNPSGNTIYF
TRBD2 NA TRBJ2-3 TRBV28 TGTGCCAGCAGTCCCTCTAGCGGGCGCACAGATACGCAGTATTTT CASSPSSGRTDTQYF
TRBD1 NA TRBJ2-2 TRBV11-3 TGTGCCAGCAGCTACCGGGACAGGTCTAATGCAATCACCGGGGAGCTGTTTTTT CASSYRDRSNAITGELFF
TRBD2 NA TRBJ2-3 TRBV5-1 TGCGCCAGCAGCGCCCGGACTAGCGGGGGCGATACGCAGTATTTT CASSARTSGGDTQYF
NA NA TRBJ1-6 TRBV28 TGTGCCAGCAGTTTTTACCAGGGACATAATTCACCCCTCCACTTT CASSFYQGHNSPLHF
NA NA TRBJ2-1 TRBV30 TGTGCCTGGGAGCGGGACAATGAGCAGTTCTTC CAWERDNEQFF
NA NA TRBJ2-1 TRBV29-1 TGCAGCGTCGGACCTAAATGGCTCCCTTACAATGAGCAGTTCTTC CSVGPKWLPYNEQFF
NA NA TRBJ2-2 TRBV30 TGTGCCTGGAGTGTACGGAGCACCGGGGAGCTGTTTTTT CAWSVRSTGELFF
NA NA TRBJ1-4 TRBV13 TGTGCCAGCAGCCGCAGGGCGACTAATGAAAAACTGTTTTTT CASSRRATNEKLFF
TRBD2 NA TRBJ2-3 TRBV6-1 TGTGCCAGCAGTGAAATGGCTAGCGGGACAACAGATACGCAGTATTTT CASSEMASGTTDTQYF
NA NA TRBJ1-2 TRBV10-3 TGTGCCATCAGTGACAGGGACTATGGCTACACCTTC CAISDRDYGYTF
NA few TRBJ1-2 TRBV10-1 TGCGCCAGCAGTGGTCAGCACTATGGCTACACCTTC CASSGQHYGYTF
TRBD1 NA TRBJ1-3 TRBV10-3 TGTGCCATCAGTGATCCGACAGGGACCTCTGGAAACACCATATATTTT CAISDPTGTSGNTIYF
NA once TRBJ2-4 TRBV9 TGTGCCAGCAACCCGGGACTAGCCAAAAACATTCAGTACTTC CASNPGLAKNIQYF
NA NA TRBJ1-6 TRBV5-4 TGTGCCAGCAGCTTGGGCCGGGGGAGGGATTCACCCCTCCACTTT CASSLGRGRDSPLHF
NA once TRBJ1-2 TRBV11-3 TGTGCCAGCAGCCCCGGTTCCTCTAACTATGGCTACACCTTC CASSPGSSNYGYTF
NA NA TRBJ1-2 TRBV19 TGTGCCAGTAGTATACGAAGGGGTCCTGATGGCTACACCTTC CASSIRRGPDGYTF
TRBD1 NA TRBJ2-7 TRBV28 TGTGCCAGCAGTTTAAGGGACAGGTCCTACGAGCAGTACTTC CASSLRDRSYEQYF
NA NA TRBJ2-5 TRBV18 TGTGCCAGCTCACCAACCTCAGGGATGGGTGAGACCCAGTACTTC CASSPTSGMGETQYF
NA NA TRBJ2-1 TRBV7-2 TGTGCCAGCAGCCCCCGGAATGAGCAGTTCTTC CASSPRNEQFF
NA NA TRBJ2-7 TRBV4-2 TGTGCCAGCAGCCAAGATCGGGTCTACGAGCAGTACTTC CASSQDRVYEQYF
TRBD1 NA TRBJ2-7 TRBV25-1 TGTGCCAGCAGTGAGCCGGACAGGGCGGGGGAGCAGTACTTC CASSEPDRAGEQYF
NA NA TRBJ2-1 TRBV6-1 TGTGCCAGCCTTGGGACAAACTACAATGAGCAGTTCTTC CASLGTNYNEQFF
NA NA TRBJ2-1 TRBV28 TGTGCCAGCAGTTTGTCTAGTCATGAGCAGTTCTTC CASSLSSHEQFF
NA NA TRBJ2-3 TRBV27 TGTGCCAGCAGTCGAGACTGGCCCACAGATACGCAGTATTTT CASSRDWPTDTQYF
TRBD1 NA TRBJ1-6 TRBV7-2 TGTGCCAGCAGCTTAGAGGGACAGTATAATTCACCCCTCCACTTT CASSLEGQYNSPLHF
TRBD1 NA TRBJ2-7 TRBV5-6 TGTGCCAGCAGCTTGGAAAGGGGGGACAGGGACTCCTACGAGCAGTACTTC CASSLERGDRDSYEQYF
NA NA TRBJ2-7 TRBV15 TGTGCCACCAGCAGAGATTATGCCCGTTGCGGGGACTCCTACGAGCAGTACTTC CATSRDYARCGDSYEQYF
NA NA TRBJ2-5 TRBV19 TGTGCCAGTAGTCTCACCTCCCGGCGGGGTGAGACCCAGTACTTC CASSLTSRRGETQYF
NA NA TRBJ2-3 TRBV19 TGTGCCAGTAGTATAAGTAGCACTGGAACTAGCACAGATACGCAGTATTTT CASSISSTGTSTDTQYF
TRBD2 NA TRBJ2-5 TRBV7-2 TGTGCCAGCAGGGTGTGGGTAGCGGGGGGAGGTTCGGAGACCCAGTACTTC CASRVWVAGGGSETQYF
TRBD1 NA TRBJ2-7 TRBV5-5 TGTGCCAGCAGCACAGAACAGGGGGCGGACGAGCAGTACTTC CASSTEQGADEQYF
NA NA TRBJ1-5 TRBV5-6 TGTGCCAGCAGCGTCTGGACCGATTATAGCAATCAGCCCCAGCATTTT CASSVWTDYSNQPQHF
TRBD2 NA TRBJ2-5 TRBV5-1 TGCGCCAGCAGCTTGGCGGGACTAGCGGAGCTAGGGACCCAGTACTTC CASSLAGLAELGTQYF
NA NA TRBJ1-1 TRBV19 TGTGCCAGTAAGGTCAAACCGGGACAAAACACTGAAGCTTTCTTT CASKVKPGQNTEAFF
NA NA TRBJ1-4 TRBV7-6 TGTGCCAGCAGCTCGCGAGATAGGGATGAAAAACTGTTTTTT CASSSRDRDEKLFF